This T cell receptor (beta chain) emerged from a study of blood T cell repertoires in COVID-19. The overall study: PBMCs, B-cell-depleted T cells, or T cells provided the cDNA or gDNA that made up the material.

The V and J ends lost 4 bases and 3 bases, in that order; junction bases with no gene match: 8. Per the germline V gene, CDR1 is SGHRS and CDR2 is YFSETQ. CDR3 length equals 15 residues. This clone has only one observation. Those enrolled, adults aged roughly 18 to 100 years, came from 24 US areas. Cohorts were determined from participant-reported clinical history. Exposed participants encountered a COVID-19 case during the 2 weeks preceding study entry. Profiled with immunoSEQ multiplex PCR; TCRdb holds only in-frame clones, not every one. This table holds approximately 250,000 clones, about 90% found once.

The clonotype originates from a woman in her forties who had been exposed to COVID-19. The chain carries TRBV5-1 and TRBJ2-5; 8 positions agree with TRBD1. The specimen sequenced was PBMCs or T cells enriched from blood (not recorded which). The CDR3 region is CASSTNRGWEETQYF. The CDR3 DNA reads TGCGCCAGCAGCACCAACAGGGGGTGGGAAGAGACCCAGTACTTC.